This T cell receptor beta chain is from a study of identical twins. Looked up from germline, CDR1 is SGHRS and CDR2 is YFSETQ. This CDR3 comprises 14 residues. V gave up 2 bases and J gave up 9 bases, with 18 bases separating them. TCRdb used MiXCR to reprocess the 5' RACE reads, holding one entry per CDR3 protein. In the table there are some 730,000 distinct CDR3 sequences, 15% to 20% of which are singletons. This same sample was also part of a study on T cells expressing NK-cell markers. As that report states: Seropositivity for HCMV was found in seven of the eight sequenced donors, with one seronegative. Of the CD8+ T cell pool in roughly six donors, about 1.0-7.0% was accounted for by dominant NKG2C+ clonotypes.

Material for sequencing was PBMCs. This rearrangement joins TRBV5-1 to TRBJ2-7, with D possibly being TRBD1 (6 bases). The receptor's source is a woman aged 18-29 years in good health. CDR3 nucleotide sequence: TGCGCCAGCAGCTTCCAGGGGCCCGGGTCCGGGCAGTACTTC. This sequence encodes CASSFQGPGSGQYF. Based on the CDR3 plus reference TRBV5-1 and TRBJ2-7, the full variable domain is KAGVTQTPRYLIKTRGQQVTLSCSPISGHRSVSWYQQTPGQGLQFLFEYFSETQRNKGNFPGRFSGRQFSNSRSEMNVSTLELGDSALYLCASSFQGPGSGQYFGPGTRLTVT.